This T cell receptor beta chain emerged from a study of blood T cell repertoires in COVID-19. On the study more broadly: Samples taken during acute and convalescent COVID-19 were collected in the United States, Italy and Spain. T cells, B-cell-depleted T cells, or PBMCs provided the cDNA or gDNA that served as material.

The assay was immunoSEQ multiplex PCR, and TCRdb's table has in-frame clones only and misses some. The sample holds 450,000 or so clones; approximately 90% are singletons and the top ten take about 1.6%. Recruited during active infection, patients (from Seattle) were subsequently followed longitudinally. Germline-derived CDR1 and CDR2 are LGHDT and YNNKEL (reference sequence). Trimming stripped 0 bases from V and 0 bases from J, with 12 bases between. This CDR3 comprises 18 residues. The J gene is TRBJ1-6, the V gene TRBV3-1 (or the pseudogene TRBV3-2), with D tentatively TRBD1 (5 bases). The material sequenced was peripheral blood. The TCR originated in a middle-aged woman with COVID-19, enrolled during active disease. The CDR3 region is CASSQEGGAGSYNSPLHF. CDR3 nucleotides: TGTGCCAGCAGCCAAGAGGGTGGGGCCGGCTCCTATAATTCACCCCTCCACTTT.